The text below deals with one T cell receptor (beta chain). The antigen remains unidentified. The V end lost 2 bases, the J end lost 7 bases, and 4 bases lay between the germline ends. Germline V gene data show CDR1 as SGHDT and CDR2 as YYEEEE. The CDR3 covers 11 residues. This entry belongs to a study of cytomegalovirus exposure and HLA in healthy donors. Study-wide findings and caveats: Among the sequence variants, a highly shared cluster was likely an artifact of sequencing.

PCR primers comprised 60 Vbeta and 13 Jbeta primers. Assay used: immunoSEQ multiplex PCR; TCRdb lists only in-frame clones, some missing. In the table there are about 110,000 clones, roughly 69% of which are singletons. The receptor was isolated from a woman aged 70-85 years in good health and CMV-seropositive. The J gene is TRBJ2-4, the V gene TRBV5-6, with no clear D. The sequencing sample was made of PBMCs. DNA for the CDR3: TGTGCCAGCAGCTTCGGGAACATTCAGTACTTC. It encodes CASSFGNIQYF.